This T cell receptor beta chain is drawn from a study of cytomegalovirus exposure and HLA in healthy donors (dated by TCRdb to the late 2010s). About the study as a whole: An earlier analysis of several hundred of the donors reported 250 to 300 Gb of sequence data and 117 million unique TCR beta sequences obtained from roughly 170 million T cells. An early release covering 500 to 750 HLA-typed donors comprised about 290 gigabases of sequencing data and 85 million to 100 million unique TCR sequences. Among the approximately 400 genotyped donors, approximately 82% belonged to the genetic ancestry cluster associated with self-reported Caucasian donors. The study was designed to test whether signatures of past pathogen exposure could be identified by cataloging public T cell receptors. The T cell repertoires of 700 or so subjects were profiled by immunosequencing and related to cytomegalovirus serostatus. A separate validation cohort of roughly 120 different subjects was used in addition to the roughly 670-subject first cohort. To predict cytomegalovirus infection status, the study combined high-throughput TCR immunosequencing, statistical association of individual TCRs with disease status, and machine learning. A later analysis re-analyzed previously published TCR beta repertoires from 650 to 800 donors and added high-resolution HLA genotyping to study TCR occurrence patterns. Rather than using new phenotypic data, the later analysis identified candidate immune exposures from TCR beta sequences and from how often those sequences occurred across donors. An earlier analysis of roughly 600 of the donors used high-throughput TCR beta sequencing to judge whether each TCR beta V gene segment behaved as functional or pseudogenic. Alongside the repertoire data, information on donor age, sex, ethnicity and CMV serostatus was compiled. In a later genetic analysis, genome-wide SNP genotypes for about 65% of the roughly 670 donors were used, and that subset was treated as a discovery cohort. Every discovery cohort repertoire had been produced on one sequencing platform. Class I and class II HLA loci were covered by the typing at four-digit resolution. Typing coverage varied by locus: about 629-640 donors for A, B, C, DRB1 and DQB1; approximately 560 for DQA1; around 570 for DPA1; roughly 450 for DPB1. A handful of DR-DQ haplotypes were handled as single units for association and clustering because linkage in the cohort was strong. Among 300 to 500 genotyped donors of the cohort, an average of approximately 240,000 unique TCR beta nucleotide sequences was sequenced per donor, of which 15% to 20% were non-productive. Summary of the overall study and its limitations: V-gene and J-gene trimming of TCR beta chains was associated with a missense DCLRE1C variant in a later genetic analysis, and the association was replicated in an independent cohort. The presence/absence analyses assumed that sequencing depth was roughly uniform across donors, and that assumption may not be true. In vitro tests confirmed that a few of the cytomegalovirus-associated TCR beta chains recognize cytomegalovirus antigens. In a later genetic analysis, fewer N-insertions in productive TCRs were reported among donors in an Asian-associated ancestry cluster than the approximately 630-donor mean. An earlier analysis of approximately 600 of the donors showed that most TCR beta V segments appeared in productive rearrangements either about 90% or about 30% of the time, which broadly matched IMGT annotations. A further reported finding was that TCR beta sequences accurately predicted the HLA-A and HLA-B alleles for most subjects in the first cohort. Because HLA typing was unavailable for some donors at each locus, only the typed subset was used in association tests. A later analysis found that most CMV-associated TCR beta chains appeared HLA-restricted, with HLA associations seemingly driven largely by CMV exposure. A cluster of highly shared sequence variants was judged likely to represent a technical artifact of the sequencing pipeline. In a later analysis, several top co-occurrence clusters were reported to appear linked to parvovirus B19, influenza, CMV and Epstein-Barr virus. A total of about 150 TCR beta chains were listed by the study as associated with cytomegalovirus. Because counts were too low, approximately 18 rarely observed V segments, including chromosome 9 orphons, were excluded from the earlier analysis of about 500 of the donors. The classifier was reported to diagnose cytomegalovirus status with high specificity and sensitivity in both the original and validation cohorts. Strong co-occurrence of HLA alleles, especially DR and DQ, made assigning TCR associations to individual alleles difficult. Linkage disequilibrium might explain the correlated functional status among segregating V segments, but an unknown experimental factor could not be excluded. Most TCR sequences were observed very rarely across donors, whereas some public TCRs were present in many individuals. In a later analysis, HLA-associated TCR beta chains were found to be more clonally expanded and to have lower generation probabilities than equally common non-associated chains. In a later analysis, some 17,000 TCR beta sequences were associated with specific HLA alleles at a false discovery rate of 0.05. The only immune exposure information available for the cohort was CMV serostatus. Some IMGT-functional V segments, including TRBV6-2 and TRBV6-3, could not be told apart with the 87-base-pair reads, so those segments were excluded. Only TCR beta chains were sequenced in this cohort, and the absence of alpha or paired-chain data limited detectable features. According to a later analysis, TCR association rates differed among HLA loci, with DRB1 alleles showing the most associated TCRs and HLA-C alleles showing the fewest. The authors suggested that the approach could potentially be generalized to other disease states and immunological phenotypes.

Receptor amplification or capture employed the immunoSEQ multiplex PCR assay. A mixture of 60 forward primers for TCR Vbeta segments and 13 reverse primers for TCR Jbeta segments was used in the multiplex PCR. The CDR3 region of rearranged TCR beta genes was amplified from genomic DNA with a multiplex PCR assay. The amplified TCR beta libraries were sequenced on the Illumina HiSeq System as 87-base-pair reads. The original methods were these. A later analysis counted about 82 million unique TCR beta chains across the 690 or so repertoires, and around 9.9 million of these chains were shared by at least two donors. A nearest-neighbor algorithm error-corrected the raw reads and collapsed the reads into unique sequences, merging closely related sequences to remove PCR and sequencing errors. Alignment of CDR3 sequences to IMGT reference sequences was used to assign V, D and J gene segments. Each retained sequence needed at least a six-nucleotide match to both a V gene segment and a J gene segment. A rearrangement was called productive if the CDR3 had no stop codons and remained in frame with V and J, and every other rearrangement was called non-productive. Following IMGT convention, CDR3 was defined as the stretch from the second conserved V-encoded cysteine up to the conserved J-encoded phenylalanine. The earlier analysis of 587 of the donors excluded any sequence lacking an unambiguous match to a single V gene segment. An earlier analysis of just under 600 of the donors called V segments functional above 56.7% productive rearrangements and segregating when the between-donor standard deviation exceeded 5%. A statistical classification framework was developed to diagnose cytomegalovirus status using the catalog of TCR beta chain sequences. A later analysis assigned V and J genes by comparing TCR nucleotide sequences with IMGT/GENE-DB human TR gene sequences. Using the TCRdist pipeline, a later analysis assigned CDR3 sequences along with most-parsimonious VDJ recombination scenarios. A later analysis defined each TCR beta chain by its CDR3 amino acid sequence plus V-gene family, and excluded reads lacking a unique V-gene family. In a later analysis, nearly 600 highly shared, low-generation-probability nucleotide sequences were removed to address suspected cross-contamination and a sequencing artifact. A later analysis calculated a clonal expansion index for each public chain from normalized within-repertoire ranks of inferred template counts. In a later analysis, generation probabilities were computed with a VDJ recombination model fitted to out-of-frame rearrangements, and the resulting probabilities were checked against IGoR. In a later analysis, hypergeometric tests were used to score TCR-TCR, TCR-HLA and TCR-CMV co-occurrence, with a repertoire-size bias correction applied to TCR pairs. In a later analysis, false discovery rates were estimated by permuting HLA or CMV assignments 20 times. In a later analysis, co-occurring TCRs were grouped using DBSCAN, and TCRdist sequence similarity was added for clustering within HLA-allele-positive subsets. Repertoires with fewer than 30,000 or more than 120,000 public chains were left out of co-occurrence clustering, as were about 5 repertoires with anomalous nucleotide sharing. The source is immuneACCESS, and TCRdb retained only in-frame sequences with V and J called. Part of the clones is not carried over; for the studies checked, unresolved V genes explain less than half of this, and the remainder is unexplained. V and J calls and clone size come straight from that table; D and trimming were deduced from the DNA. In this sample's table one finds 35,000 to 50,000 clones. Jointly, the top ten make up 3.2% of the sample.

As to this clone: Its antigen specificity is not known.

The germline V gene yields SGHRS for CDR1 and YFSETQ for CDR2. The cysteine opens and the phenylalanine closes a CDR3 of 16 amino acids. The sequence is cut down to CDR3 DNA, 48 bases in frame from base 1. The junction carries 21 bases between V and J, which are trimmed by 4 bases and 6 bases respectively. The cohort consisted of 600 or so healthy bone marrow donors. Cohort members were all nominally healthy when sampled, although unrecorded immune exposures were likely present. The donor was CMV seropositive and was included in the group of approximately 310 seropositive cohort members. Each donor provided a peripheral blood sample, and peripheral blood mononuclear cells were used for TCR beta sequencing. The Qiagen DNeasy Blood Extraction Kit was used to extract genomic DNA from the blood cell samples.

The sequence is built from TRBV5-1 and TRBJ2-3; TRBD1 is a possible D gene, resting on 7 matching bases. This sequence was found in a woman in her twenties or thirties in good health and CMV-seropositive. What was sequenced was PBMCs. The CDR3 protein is CASSPGSSGGWDTQYF. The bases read TGCGCCAGCAGCCCCGGCAGTTCAGGGGGGTGGGATACGCAGTATTTT.